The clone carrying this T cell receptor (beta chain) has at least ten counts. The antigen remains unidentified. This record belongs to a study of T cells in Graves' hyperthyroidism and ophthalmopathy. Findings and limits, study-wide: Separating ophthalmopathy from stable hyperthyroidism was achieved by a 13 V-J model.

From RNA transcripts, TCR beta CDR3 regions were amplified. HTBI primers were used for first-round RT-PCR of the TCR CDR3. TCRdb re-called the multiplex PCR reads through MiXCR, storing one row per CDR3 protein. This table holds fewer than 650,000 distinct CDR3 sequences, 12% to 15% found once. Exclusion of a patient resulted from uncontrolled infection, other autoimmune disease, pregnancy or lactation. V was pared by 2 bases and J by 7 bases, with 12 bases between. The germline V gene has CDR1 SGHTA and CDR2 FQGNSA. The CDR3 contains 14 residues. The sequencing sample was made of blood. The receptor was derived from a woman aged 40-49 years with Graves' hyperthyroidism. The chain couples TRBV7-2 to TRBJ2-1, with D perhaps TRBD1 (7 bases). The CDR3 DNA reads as TGTGCCAGCAGCTTAAAACAGGGGAGGAATGAGCAGTTCTTC. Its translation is CASSLKQGRNEQFF.